One and the same sample provided the 32 T cell receptor beta chains below, sequenced in a study of CD8+CD57+ T cells in acquired aplastic anemia. TCR beta VDJ and CDR3 profiling used genomic DNA as template. One entry per CDR3 protein results from TCRdb running MiXCR on the reads. Here the sample spans over 250,000 distinct CDR3 sequences, approximately 60% being singletons. Only patients with CD8+CD57+ cell expansion on flow cytometry were chosen for sequencing. Sequencing was performed on sorted CD4+, CD8+, or CD8+CD57+ T cells (not recorded which) from PBMCs. These receptors originate from a human donor with aplastic anemia.

J is TRBJ2-5 and V is TRBV20-1; D is tentatively TRBD1 or TRBD2 (5 bases each). CDR3 length: 13 amino acids. V lost 6 bases to trimming and J lost 3 bases, with 14 bases between them. Germline CDR1 and CDR2: DFQATT and SNEGSKA (reference sequence). The CDR3 region has the DNA TGCAGTGCCGCCGGGACGAGTAAAGAGACCCAGTACTTC. This codes for CSAAGTSKETQYF.

This clonotype was counted ten times or more. The chain combines TRBV5-6 with TRBJ2-2; D call uncertain. V was shortened by 2 bases and J by 5 bases, with 4 bases between the two germline ends. The CDR3 is 12 amino acids. Germline CDR1 is SGHDT and CDR2 is YYEEEE. The CDR3 DNA reads as TGTGCCAGCAGCTTCTTAACCGGGGAGCTGTTTTTT. Translation: CASSFLTGELFF.

This clonotype occurred once. This chain connects TRBV10-3 to TRBJ1-1; D is perhaps TRBD1 (6 bases). CDR1 is ENHRY and CDR2 is SYGVKD in the germline V gene. CDR3 length: 13 amino acids. Between the trimmed V and J ends, which lost 9 bases and 3 bases, there was a span of 14 bases. The CDR3 nucleotides read TGTGCCATTTTTAGGGGGAAGTACACTGAAGCTTTCTTT. Amino acids: CAIFRGKYTEAFF.

This chain links TRBV11-3 with TRBJ2-7; D is undetermined. V lost 5 bases, J lost 4 bases, and 9 bases lay in between. CDR1 SGHNT and CDR2 YENEEA come from the germline V gene. This CDR3 is 12 amino acids long. The DNA of the CDR3 is TGTGCCAGCAGCCAGACTGGATACGAGCAGTACTTC. It yields the protein CASSQTGYEQYF.

Concerning this clonotype: This CDR3 is missing its conserved last phenylalanine or tryptophan, likely due to a read error. V and J are TRBV9 and TRBJ1-2, with a tentative D call TRBD1 (5 bases). CDR1 and CDR2 (germline): SGDLS, YYNGEE. Trimming pared 4 bases from V and 8 bases from J, leaving 15 bases between. There are 13 residues in the CDR3. The chain's CDR3 is CASSPGTSYGYTL. In DNA form, the CDR3 reads TGTGCCAGCAGCCCCGGGACGAGCTACGGCTACACCCTC.

This chain links TRBV24-1 with TRBJ1-5, with 7 nucleotides matching TRBD1. The germline V gene has CDR1 KGHDR and CDR2 SFDVKD. Unmatched junction bases numbered 4, after V lost 5 bases and J lost 4 bases. The CDR3 totals 14 residues. The CDR3 DNA sequence: TGTGCCACCAGTGGTAAGGGGGCTAATCAGCCCCAGCATTTT. Amino acids: CATSGKGANQPQHF.

V and J are TRBV2 and TRBJ2-7; D is uncertain. CDR3 length equals 14 residues. The germline V gene has CDR1 SNHLY and CDR2 FYNNEI. V lost 2 bases and J 0 bases, leaving 8 bases between the germline ends. The CDR3 sequence: CASSETVNSYEQYF. The DNA for the CDR3 is TGTGCCAGCAGTGAAACTGTTAACTCCTACGAGCAGTACTTC.

The rearrangement links TRBV10-3 to TRBJ2-1; D perhaps matches TRBD2 (6 bases). Germline values: CDR1 ENHRY, CDR2 SYGVKD. V was cut by 2 bases and J by 0 bases, with 11 bases left in between. The CDR3 is made up of 16 amino acids. CDR3 sequence (DNA): TGTGCCATCAGTGAGCATAACGGGAGCTCCTACAATGAGCAGTTCTTC. It is translated as CAISEHNGSSYNEQFF.

V and J are TRBV20-1 and TRBJ2-7; 8 bases align to TRBD1. Per germline, CDR1 DFQATT and CDR2 SNEGSKA (reference sequence). With 5 bases clipped from V and 2 bases from J, the junction kept 2 bases outside the gene matches. This CDR3 is built from 12 residues. CDR3 sequence reads: CSAGGQAYEQYF. The CDR3 bases are TGCAGTGCTGGGGGACAGGCCTACGAGCAGTACTTC.

This clonotype occurred a few times. This may be a read error: a much more frequent sequence differs by one nucleotide. The chain combines TRBV19 with TRBJ2-1, with 8 nucleotides matching TRBD2. V shed 1 base and J 8 bases; nucleotides not matched to a gene: 10. This CDR3 region has 16 residues. Germline V gene lookup returns CDR1 LNHDA and CDR2 SQIVND (reference sequence). CDR3 sequence (DNA): TGTGCCAGTAGTATAGTTGGGACTAGTGGGTGGGATGAGCAGTTCTTC. This translates into CASSIVGTSGWDEQFF.

The chain employs TRBV6-6 and TRBJ2-3; D remains ambiguous. The V gene lost 7 bases and the J gene lost 0 bases, with 5 bases spanning the gap. CDR3 length: 12 amino acids. Germline-derived CDR1 and CDR2 are MNHNY and SVGAGI (reference sequence). The CDR3 loop reads CASTRSTDTQYF. The CDR3 region has the DNA TGTGCCAGCACTCGGAGCACAGATACGCAGTATTTT.

The chain employs TRBV7-8 and TRBJ2-1; 10 bases match TRBD2. The CDR3 contains 15 residues. The germline V gene has CDR1 SGHVS and CDR2 FQNEAQ. J was trimmed by 8 bases and V by 4 bases; bases with no gene match: 8. The CDR3 coding sequence is TGTGCCAGCAGCTCCGAGCGGGGGGGCCTCGATGAGCAGTTCTTC. Protein: CASSSERGGLDEQFF.

This clonotype was seen a few times. The J gene is TRBJ1-1, the V gene TRBV20-1; D uncertain. Germline CDR1 DFQATT, CDR2 SNEGSKA (reference sequence). This CDR3 spans 13 amino acids. V lost 2 bases to trimming and J lost 0 bases, with 7 bases between them. The CDR3 spells CSARTGMNTEAFF. The CDR3 nucleotides read TGCAGTGCTAGAACTGGGATGAACACTGAAGCTTTCTTT.

The gene calls are TRBV7-2 and TRBJ2-1; 8 bases map to TRBD2. Germline assignment: CDR1 SGHTA and CDR2 FQGNSA. This CDR3 comprises 17 residues. J was trimmed by 5 bases and V by 6 bases; bases with no gene match: 15. The CDR3 is CASRYSGTSRADNEQFF. In DNA form, the CDR3 reads TGTGCCAGCAGATATTCCGGGACTAGTCGGGCGGACAATGAGCAGTTCTTC.

This clonotype was counted ten times or more. This chain joins TRBV6-1 and TRBJ2-3; 7 nucleotides align to TRBD2. The J segment lost 3 bases and the V segment lost 10 bases, leaving 7 bases of the junction unmatched. Germline-derived CDR1 and CDR2 are MNHNS and SASEGT. The CDR3 totals 13 residues. The CDR3 sequence: CANRGEGTDTQYF. CDR3 bases: TGTGCCAATCGAGGGGAGGGAACAGATACGCAGTATTTT.

The rearrangement uses TRBV9 and TRBJ1-3; 10 nucleotides agree with TRBD1. The CDR3 contains 16 residues. CDR1 is SGDLS, CDR2 YYNGEE, per germline. With 5 bases clipped from V and 0 bases from J, the junction kept 5 bases outside the gene matches. The CDR3 nucleotides read TGTGCCAGCAGTCGTTGGACAGGGGGCTCTGGAAACACCATATATTTT. This translates into CASSRWTGGSGNTIYF.

This clonotype was seen only a few times. V and J are TRBV9 and TRBJ2-7; 8 bases are a match to TRBD1. The CDR3 contains 14 residues. With 0 bases clipped from V and 2 bases from J, the junction kept 1 base outside the gene matches. Germline V gives CDR1 SGDLS, CDR2 YYNGEE. The CDR3 coding sequence is TGTGCCAGCAGCGTAGCACAGGGGGCCTACGAGCAGTACTTC. Its protein product is CASSVAQGAYEQYF.

This clonotype was counted ten times or more. As DNA, the CDR3 is TGTGCCAGTAGTTTCCCGGACAGGTTCTCTATGACTCTGTATGGCTACACCTTC. It specifies CASSFPDRFSMTLYGYTF. This sequence joins TRBV19 and TRBJ1-2; 7 positions match TRBD1. Trimming at V came to 5 bases and at J to 5 bases, leaving 20 bases not matched to a gene. The germline V gene encodes CDR1 LNHDA and CDR2 SQIVND (reference sequence). The CDR3 spans 18 residues.

The V gene is TRBV2, the J gene TRBJ1-1; TRBD1 is a possible D gene (6 bases). The CDR3 is 13 residues long. CDR1 SNHLY and CDR2 FYNNEI come from the germline V gene. The V and J ends lost 8 bases and 5 bases respectively, with 15 bases between them. The CDR3 reads CASLYRERTEAFF. As DNA, the CDR3 is TGTGCCAGCTTATACAGGGAGAGAACTGAAGCTTTCTTT.

V gene TRBV10-3 combines with J gene TRBJ2-5; 15 bases are a match to TRBD2. With V trimmed by 8 bases and J by 5 bases, 9 bases remained unmatched. The CDR3 is 16 residues long. Germline CDR1 reads ENHRY; CDR2 reads SYGVKD. CDR3 amino acids: CAILSGLAGGGETQYF. CDR3 DNA sequence: TGTGCCATCTTATCGGGACTAGCGGGAGGAGGGGAGACCCAGTACTTC.

The chain carries TRBV7-9 and TRBJ1-4; 7 bases line up with TRBD1. V lost 4 bases and J lost 0; bases outside the gene matches: 5. CDR1 is SEHNR, CDR2 FQNEAQ, per germline (reference sequence). The CDR3 contains 16 residues. CDR3 residues: CASSSGTAATNEKLFF. For the CDR3, the DNA is TGTGCCAGCAGCTCAGGGACAGCCGCAACTAATGAAAAACTGTTTTTT.

CDR3 amino acids: CASSLAPGQTYNEQFF. The CDR3 DNA sequence: TGCGCCAGCAGCTTGGCACCGGGACAGACCTACAATGAGCAGTTCTTC. The chain recombines TRBV5-1 with TRBJ2-1, with TRBD1 matching 7 bases. This CDR3 is 16 amino acids long. CDR1 SGHRS and CDR2 YFSETQ come from the germline V gene. Trimming cost V 0 bases and J 2 bases; bases outside gene matches: 5. Full variable domain (missing parts from reference TRBV5-1 and TRBJ2-1): KAGVTQTPRYLIKTRGQQVTLSCSPISGHRSVSWYQQTPGQGLQFLFEYFSETQRNKGNFPGRFSGRQFSNSRSEMNVSTLELGDSALYLCASSLAPGQTYNEQFFGPGTRLTVL.

This clonotype was counted many times. V is TRBV12-3 or TRBV12-4 and J is TRBJ2-7; 10 bases fit TRBD1. The trim removed 5 bases at V and 5 bases at J, leaving 9 bases unmatched. There are 15 residues in the CDR3. As DNA, the CDR3 is TGTGCCAGCAGTCCGGGACAGGGGTGGTTGGACGAGCAGTACTTC. It codes for CASSPGQGWLDEQYF.

This chain joins TRBV20-1 and TRBJ2-3, with 10 bases matching TRBD2. The CDR3 is 16 residues long. With 7 bases clipped from V and 3 bases from J, the junction kept 13 bases outside the gene matches. Germline values: CDR1 DFQATT, CDR2 SNEGSKA (reference sequence). CDR3 amino acids: CSGEYWGLAKTDTQYF. As DNA, the CDR3 is TGCAGTGGCGAGTATTGGGGACTAGCGAAGACAGATACGCAGTATTTT.

The V and J genes are TRBV10-1 and TRBJ1-5; D gene unclear. Germline V gene lookup returns CDR1 WNHNN and CDR2 SYGVQD (reference sequence). The CDR3 runs to 14 residues. V dropped 8 bases and J dropped 3 bases, with 14 bases sitting between them. Here the CDR3 reads CASGGNFNNQPQHF. In nucleotides, the CDR3 is TGCGCCAGCGGCGGCAACTTCAACAATCAGCCCCAGCATTTT.

The V gene is TRBV5-1, the J gene TRBJ2-7; D uncertain. The germline V gene has CDR1 SGHRS and CDR2 YFSETQ. V lost 3 bases, J lost 2 bases, and 12 bases lay in between. The CDR3 has 14 amino acids. CDR3 residues: CASSSTDPTYEQYF. CDR3 sequence (DNA): TGCGCCAGCAGCTCTACGGACCCGACCTACGAGCAGTACTTC.

The table lists this clonotype with many counts. The genes are TRBV7-2 and TRBJ2-2; D gene unclear. Germline CDR1 reads SGHTA; CDR2 reads FQGNSA. V was clipped by 6 bases and J by 6 bases, with 14 bases between them. CDR3 size: 14 residues. CDR3 region: CASRTGSESGELFF. In DNA form, the CDR3 reads TGTGCCAGCAGGACTGGTTCTGAATCCGGGGAGCTGTTTTTT.

This clonotype occurred a few times. The CDR3 region has the DNA TGTGCCAGCAGCCCCACCGAGGGAGGGGGTCAGCCCCAGCATTTT. Protein product: CASSPTEGGGQPQHF. This chain connects TRBV9 to TRBJ1-5; possibly TRBD1 for D (6 bases). Germline assignment: CDR1 SGDLS and CDR2 YYNGEE. V was cut by 4 bases and J by 6 bases, with 17 bases left in between. This CDR3 is built from 15 residues.

Remarks on this clonotype: No conserved phenylalanine or tryptophan is present at the end of the CDR3, so a read error is the likely explanation. This rearrangement joins TRBV7-2 to TRBJ2-7; D unresolved. The ends were cut back, 5 bases at V and 9 bases at J, with 11 bases in the middle. Looked up from germline, CDR1 is SGHTA and CDR2 is FQGNSA. CDR3 length: 11 amino acids. The CDR3 sequence: CASSNDPGQYS. In DNA form, the CDR3 reads TGTGCCAGCAGCAACGACCCCGGGCAGTACTCC.

The chain combines TRBV12-3 or TRBV12-4 with TRBJ2-1; 7 bases are a match to TRBD2. There are 16 residues in the CDR3. J lost 0 bases, V lost 3 bases, and 5 bases had no gene match. CDR3 residues: CASSFAGDFSYNEQFF. CDR3 nucleotides: TGTGCCAGCAGTTTCGCGGGGGACTTCTCCTACAATGAGCAGTTCTTC.

The chain links TRBV19 to TRBJ1-4; 9 bases map to TRBD1. The CDR3 sequence is 15 residues long. Trimming cost V 5 bases and J 10 bases; bases outside gene matches: 11. From germline, CDR1 is LNHDA and CDR2 SQIVND (reference sequence). CDR3 nucleotide sequence: TGTGCCAGTAGTTACCTCACAGGGGGCGTTGGAAAACTGTTTTTT. This translates into CASSYLTGGVGKLFF.

The J gene is TRBJ2-1, the V gene TRBV5-1; TRBD2 matches 8 bases. Trimming took 3 bases from V and 8 from J; bases not matched to a gene: 4. The germline gives CDR1 SGHRS, CDR2 YFSETQ. The CDR3 contains 13 residues. The CDR3 region is CASSYREGHEQFF. CDR3 DNA sequence: TGCGCCAGCAGCTACCGGGAGGGGCATGAGCAGTTCTTC.